This T cell receptor (beta chain) originates from a study of T cell responses to AZD1222 COVID-19 vaccine. The protocol was immunoSEQ multiplex PCR, while the TCRdb copy is restricted to in-frame clones and leaves out a portion. This sample has 120,000 or so clones, with 80% to 90% found just once. Germline V CDR1 and CDR2: KGHDR, SFDVKD. Deletions cut 4 bases from V and 5 bases from J, with 17 bases between. This CDR3 has 16 residues. The origin of this receptor is an adult who received the AZD1222 COVID-19 vaccine. This specimen was peripheral blood, taken 28 days after the second AZD1222 dose. V gene TRBV24-1 combines with J gene TRBJ1-5; maybe TRBD1 (6 bases). The CDR3 sequence is CATSEGDPRGDQPQHF. The DNA of the CDR3 is TGTGCCACCAGTGAAGGGGACCCCAGGGGCGATCAGCCCCAGCATTTT.